This TCR beta chain was profiled in a study of Ad26.COV2.S vaccination and SARS-CoV-2 variants. Points from the study as a whole: Vaccinees and placebo recipients showed similar non-spike TCR breadth.

The treatment: approximately 18 received Ad26.COV2.S at low or high dose, single or two shots; about 5 received placebo; per-sample allocation not given. After the first vaccine or placebo injection, samples were drawn on day 63. An adult aged 18-55 years in Boston served as the donor. An Ad26 vector expressing Wuhan-strain SARS-CoV-2 spike constituted the vaccine. The CDR3 runs to 14 residues. From germline, CDR1 is SGHNT and CDR2 YENEEA. V was pared by 6 bases and J by 0 bases, with 9 bases between. The data were produced by immunoSEQ multiplex PCR, yet TCRdb's version contains in-frame clones alone and is incomplete. The data show about 480,000 clones, with around 85% seen just once and around 13% held by the top ten. This clone has more than one count but fewer than ten. Its specificity is not known.

The genes are TRBV11-3 and TRBJ1-3, with a tentative D call TRBD1 (6 bases). The sequencing used peripheral blood, collected in a trial of Ad26.COV2.S vaccine versus placebo. The clonotype comes from a person aged 18 to 59 who received the Ad26.COV2.S COVID-19 vaccine or a placebo. CDR3 sequence: CASSQGGSGNTIYF. The CDR3 nucleotides are TGTGCCAGCAGTCAAGGGGGCTCTGGAAACACCATATATTTT.